The sequence of this TCR beta chain was determined in a study of OX40 agonist ivuxolimab in advanced cancers. Whole-study context: The mean age was approximately 60 years, ranging from about 20 to 79, with approximately 83% of participants male.

Findings of the study overall: Not determined was the antigen specificity of the expanded peripheral T cells.

The CDR3 covers 12 residues. About this clone itself: What it binds is unknown.

Profiled with immunoSEQ multiplex PCR; TCRdb holds only in-frame clones, not every one. The sample includes about 61,000 clones, approximately 77% of them seen just once. The chain joins TRBV21-1 to TRBJ1-1; no DNA check was done on the table's D call, TRBD1. TRBV21-1 counts as a pseudogene. The input for sequencing was CD4+ or CD8+ T cells sorted from blood, taken in a trial of the OX40 agonist ivuxolimab. This receptor was obtained from an adult with an advanced solid tumor such as melanoma, head and neck, liver or kidney cancer. This CDR3 is CASSIRTGEAFF. As DNA, the CDR3 is TGTGCCAGCAGCATACGGACAGGGGAGGCTTTCTTT.